Listed here are 27 T cell receptor beta chains from one sample, sequenced in a study of graft-versus-host responses after intestinal transplantation. Their cognate antigens are unknown. Sequencing was performed with immunoSEQ multiplex PCR; in TCRdb, only in-frame clones are kept and a portion is missing. The table shows tens of thousands of clones, with roughly 84% occurring only once. Sequences were derived from unstimulated CD8+ T cells sorted from spleen or lymph node cells, sampled before transplant. These receptors all come from a human donor who was the organ donor for an intestinal transplant.

The genes are TRBV6-5 and TRBJ2-1; weak D call: TRBD1 (6 bases). Germline V CDR1 and CDR2: MNHEY, SVGAGI. The CDR3 totals 13 residues. V lost 6 bases and J 5 bases, leaving 11 bases between the germline ends. Here the CDR3 reads CASSPTGDNEQFF. The DNA of the CDR3 is TGTGCCAGCAGCCCGACAGGAGACAATGAGCAGTTCTTC.

This clone was recorded only once. This chain joins TRBV11-2 and TRBJ1-1; D unclear. The CDR3 contains 17 residues. Trimming took off 0 bases at V and 4 bases at J, with 18 bases between the two ends. Germline values: CDR1 SGHAT, CDR2 FQNNGV. Here the CDR3 reads CASSLEGFDPRFTEAFF. CDR3 nucleotide sequence: TGTGCCAGCAGCTTAGAAGGTTTCGACCCTCGGTTCACTGAAGCTTTCTTT.

This chain uses TRBV30 with TRBJ1-1; D remains unclear. Trimming shortened V by 5 bases and J by 0 bases, and 7 bases separated the two germline ends. From germline, CDR1 is GTSNPN and CDR2 SVGIG (reference sequence). The CDR3 is 12 amino acids. The CDR3 DNA sequence: TGTGCCTGGGTGGGAATGAACACTGAAGCTTTCTTT. It yields the protein CAWVGMNTEAFF.

The V and J genes are TRBV7-6 and TRBJ2-2, with 7 bases that match TRBD1. Germline V gene data show CDR1 as SGHVS and CDR2 as FNYEAQ. The ends lost 6 bases at V and 4 bases at J; junction bases unmatched: 17. This CDR3 has 18 residues. The DNA for the CDR3 is TGTGCCAGCAGACGATTAAATGAGGGGGCAGTGATCACCGGGGAGCTGTTTTTT. Translated: CASRRLNEGAVITGELFF.

This chain uses TRBV6-5 with TRBJ1-1; D gene uncertain. Germline V gives CDR1 MNHEY, CDR2 SVGAGI. V was cut by 8 bases and J by 11 bases, with 15 bases left in between. There are 11 residues in the CDR3. CDR3 region: CASCSFLSAFF. Written as DNA, the CDR3 is TGTGCCAGCTGCAGTTTCCTTTCGGCTTTCTTT.

The V call is TRBV7-2, the J call TRBJ1-4, with a possible D match to TRBD1 (6 bases). Trimming took 4 bases from V and 8 from J, leaving 26 bases between them. The CDR3 is made up of 18 amino acids. Germline CDR1 and CDR2: SGHTA and FQGNSA. The CDR3 is CASSSYRRQAPGREKLFF. For the CDR3, the DNA is TGTGCCAGCAGCTCCTACAGGAGACAGGCGCCCGGGAGGGAAAAACTGTTTTTT.

The chain couples TRBV10-3 to TRBJ2-5; the match to TRBD1 covers 8 bases. In germline, CDR1 is ENHRY, CDR2 SYGVKD. CDR3 length equals 14 residues. Trimming cost V 8 bases and J 5 bases; bases outside gene matches: 10. This CDR3 reads CAIGGGQGLETQYF. CDR3 nucleotides: TGTGCCATCGGTGGAGGACAGGGCCTCGAGACCCAGTACTTC.

The chain joins TRBV4-1 to TRBJ2-1, with 8 positions matching TRBD1. The germline gives CDR1 MGHRA, CDR2 YSYEKL. Germline trimming cut 3 bases from V and 8 bases from J; bases unmatched to any gene: 3. The CDR3 extends over 13 amino acids. As DNA, the CDR3 is TGCGCCAGCAGCCAGGACAGGGCACATGAGCAGTTCTTC. Amino acids: CASSQDRAHEQFF.

The V gene is TRBV7-9, the J gene TRBJ1-2; D remains ambiguous. CDR3 length: 14 amino acids. The germline V gene has CDR1 SEHNR and CDR2 FQNEAQ (reference sequence). The germline V and J ends were trimmed by 1 base and 4 bases, with 10 bases remaining between them. The CDR3 spells CASSLVSGFYGYTF. The CDR3 nucleotides read TGTGCCAGCAGCTTAGTTTCCGGCTTCTATGGCTACACCTTC. Using reference TRBV7-9 and TRBJ1-2 for the parts outside the CDR3, the full variable domain is DTGVSQNPRHKITKRGQNVTFRCDPISEHNRLYWYRQTLGQGPEFLTYFQNEAQLEKSRLLSDRFSAERPKGSFSTLEIQRTEQGDSAMYLCASSLVSGFYGYTFGSGTRLTVV.

The J gene is TRBJ2-3, the V gene TRBV19; unclear D gene. Germline V CDR1 and CDR2: LNHDA, SQIVND (reference sequence). V was trimmed by 1 base and J by 4 bases, leaving 9 bases between them. The length of the CDR3 is 14 residues. CDR3 sequence: CASSIGTGPDTQYF. DNA of the CDR3: TGTGCCAGTAGTATAGGAACGGGCCCAGATACGCAGTATTTT.

CDR3: CASSLTRVDTEAFF. The DNA of the CDR3 is TGCGCCAGCAGCTTAACGAGGGTGGACACTGAAGCTTTCTTT. The rearrangement joins TRBV10-1 to TRBJ1-1, with no clear D. This CDR3 comprises 14 residues. V dropped 6 bases and J dropped 3 bases, with 14 bases sitting between them. Germline lookup yields CDR1 WNHNN and CDR2 SYGVQD (reference sequence).

The CDR3 nucleotides are TGTGCCAGCATGGAGGGGAAGGGGGCCAAAACCTACGAGCAGTACTTC. This sequence encodes CASMEGKGAKTYEQYF. This rearrangement joins TRBV2 to TRBJ2-7, with D maybe TRBD1 (7 bases). The ends were cut back, 7 bases at V and 2 bases at J, with 21 bases in the middle. The CDR3 runs to 16 residues. Germline CDR1 reads SNHLY; CDR2 reads FYNNEI.

This rearrangement joins TRBV6-1 to TRBJ1-2; D remains unclear. The germline V gene encodes CDR1 MNHNS and CDR2 SASEGT. CDR3 length: 14 residues. V gave up 3 bases and J gave up 0 bases, with 8 bases separating them. The CDR3 is CASSEVSANYGYTF. CDR3 DNA: TGTGCCAGCAGTGAGGTTAGCGCTAACTATGGCTACACCTTC.

The chain couples TRBV27 to TRBJ2-5, with 10 bases aligning to TRBD2. Germline V gives CDR1 MNHEY, CDR2 SMNVEV (reference sequence). V shed 4 bases and J 1 base; nucleotides not matched to a gene: 9. The CDR3 has 17 residues. The CDR3 sequence: CASSYGWSGGGQETQYF. Written as DNA, the CDR3 is TGTGCCAGCAGTTACGGATGGAGCGGGGGGGGCCAAGAGACCCAGTACTTC.

V usage is TRBV6-1 and J usage is TRBJ1-5; TRBD1 aligns across 11 bases. The V gene end was trimmed by 4 bases and the J gene end by 4 bases; junction bases not matched to a gene: 3. Germline V gives CDR1 MNHNS, CDR2 SASEGT. The length of the CDR3 is 15 residues. The CDR3 DNA sequence: TGTGCCAGCAGTGCCCGGGACAGGGGGAATCAGCCCCAGCATTTT. It codes for CASSARDRGNQPQHF.

V gene TRBV19 combines with J gene TRBJ2-4, with 8 bases matching TRBD1. Germline CDR1 reads LNHDA; CDR2 reads SQIVND (reference sequence). The length of the CDR3 is 18 residues. J gave up 2 bases and V 4 bases, and 13 bases lay outside the gene matches. The CDR3 protein is CASSTRDRGPLTKNIQYF. The CDR3 bases are TGTGCCAGTAGTACAAGAGACAGGGGACCCCTAACCAAAAACATTCAGTACTTC. The whole variable domain, filled in from reference TRBV19 and TRBJ2-4, reads DGGITQSPKYLFRKEGQNVTLSCEQNLNHDAMYWYRQDPGQGLRLIYYSQIVNDFQKGDIAEGYSVSREKKESFPLTVTSAQKNPTAFYLCASSTRDRGPLTKNIQYFGAGTRLSVL.

V is TRBV2 and J is TRBJ2-3; perhaps D is TRBD1 or TRBD2 (5 bases each). Trimming stripped 5 bases from V and 4 bases from J, with 13 bases between. Germline lookup yields CDR1 SNHLY and CDR2 FYNNEI. CDR3 length: 14 residues. The CDR3 DNA reads as TGTGCCAGCAGTCCTGGGGCTAGCCCAGATACGCAGTATTTT. Protein: CASSPGASPDTQYF.

The CDR3 here is CASSLEGNTEAFF. CDR3 nucleotide sequence: TGTGCCAGCAGCTTAGAGGGGAACACTGAAGCTTTCTTT. This chain joins TRBV7-6 and TRBJ1-1; no reliable D call. Germline V gives CDR1 SGHVS, CDR2 FNYEAQ. The CDR3 length is 13 residues. V lost 1 base, J lost 1 base, and 4 bases lay in between.

The gene calls are TRBV1 and TRBJ2-6; the D segment call TRBD1 is taken from the table without a DNA check. TRBV1 is described as a pseudogene. CDR3 length equals 18 residues. CDR3 nucleotide sequence: TGCACCAGCAGTCACAGGAGTTTGTGCAAAAGTCGGGCCAACGTCCTGACTTTC. It translates to CTSSHRSLCKSRANVLTF.

This chain links TRBV19 with TRBJ1-1; no definite D call. The CDR3 has 12 amino acids. V shed 4 bases and J shed 5 bases, with 8 bases lying between them. Per the germline V gene, CDR1 is LNHDA and CDR2 is SQIVND (reference sequence). The CDR3 DNA reads TGTGCCAGTAGTAGATTCGCGACTGAAGCTTTCTTT. It translates to CASSRFATEAFF.

The chain links TRBV28 to TRBJ2-4; tentative D call: TRBD2 (7 bases). V lost 9 bases and J 8 bases, leaving 14 bases between the germline ends. This CDR3 contains 12 residues. Germline V lookup: CDR1 MDHEN, CDR2 SYDVKM. The CDR3 region is CARGGAWDIQYF. The CDR3 DNA reads TGTGCCAGGGGGGGGGCGTGGGACATTCAGTACTTC.

As regards this clone: Other nucleotide sequences from this sample produce the same CDR3. The chain has TRBV5-6 and TRBJ1-3, with no clear D. CDR1 SGHDT and CDR2 YYEEEE come from the germline V gene. The CDR3 runs 12 residues. The V end lost 0 bases, the J end lost 4 bases, and 2 bases lay between the germline ends. CDR3 amino acids: CASSLGGNTIYF. CDR3 in DNA: TGTGCCAGCAGCTTGGGCGGAAACACCATATATTTT. Full variable domain (missing parts from reference TRBV5-6 and TRBJ1-3): DAGVTQSPTHLIKTRGQQVTLRCSPKSGHDTVSWYQQALGQGPQFIFQYYEEEERQRGNFPDRFSGHQFPNYSSELNVNALLLGDSALYLCASSLGGNTIYFGEGSWLTVV.

The CDR3 protein is CATSRDLLGQSYEQYF. The DNA of the CDR3 is TGTGCCACCAGCAGAGATTTGTTAGGACAGTCCTACGAGCAGTACTTC. This chain joins TRBV15 and TRBJ2-7; D possibly corresponds to TRBD1 (6 bases). Trimming removed 0 bases from V and 1 base from J, with 13 bases in between. Germline CDR1 reads LNHNV; CDR2 reads YYDKDF (reference sequence). This CDR3 region has 16 residues. The full variable domain, rest sourced from reference TRBV15 and TRBJ2-7, is DAMVIQNPRYQVTQFGKPVTLSCSQTLNHNVMYWYQQKSSQAPKLLFHYYDKDFNNEADTPDNFQSRRPNTSFCFLDIRSPGLGDTAMYLCATSRDLLGQSYEQYFGPGTRLTVT.

This clone has more than one count but fewer than ten. The chain uses TRBV27 and TRBJ2-5, with 7 positions matching TRBD1. CDR1 and CDR2 from the germline V gene are MNHEY and SMNVEV (reference sequence). CDR3 size: 16 residues. The ends lost 6 bases at V and 2 bases at J; junction bases unmatched: 12. This CDR3 reads CASRGPVGRGQETQYF. Written as DNA, the CDR3 is TGTGCCAGCAGGGGACCAGTGGGCAGGGGGCAAGAGACCCAGTACTTC.

The chain is built from TRBV4-1 and TRBJ2-7; TRBD1 matches at 8 bases. Germline V gene lookup returns CDR1 MGHRA and CDR2 YSYEKL. This CDR3 is built from 16 residues. The V and J ends lost 0 bases and 3 bases, in that order; junction bases with no gene match: 7. The CDR3 DNA is TGCGCCAGCAGCCAAGATTGGGGGACAGGCCTCTACGAGCAGTACTTC. Translation: CASSQDWGTGLYEQYF.

The genes are TRBV10-3 and TRBJ1-5, with D hard to call. Germline V gene lookup returns CDR1 ENHRY and CDR2 SYGVKD. V lost 6 bases to trimming and J lost 0 bases, with 9 bases between them. The CDR3 spans 14 residues. The CDR3 region has the DNA TGTGCCATCAGCCCCGGCCATAGCAATCAGCCCCAGCATTTT. This gives the protein CAISPGHSNQPQHF.

A remark on this clone: At one boundary the junction diverges from the germline segment, which might be a read error. The J gene is TRBJ2-7, the V gene TRBV20-1; 9 nucleotides match TRBD1. CDR1 and CDR2 from the germline V gene are DFQATT and SNEGSKA (reference sequence). This CDR3 has 10 residues. DNA for the CDR3: TGCAGTGCTACCCCGGGACAGGGTTTCTTC. This gives the protein CSATPGQGFF.